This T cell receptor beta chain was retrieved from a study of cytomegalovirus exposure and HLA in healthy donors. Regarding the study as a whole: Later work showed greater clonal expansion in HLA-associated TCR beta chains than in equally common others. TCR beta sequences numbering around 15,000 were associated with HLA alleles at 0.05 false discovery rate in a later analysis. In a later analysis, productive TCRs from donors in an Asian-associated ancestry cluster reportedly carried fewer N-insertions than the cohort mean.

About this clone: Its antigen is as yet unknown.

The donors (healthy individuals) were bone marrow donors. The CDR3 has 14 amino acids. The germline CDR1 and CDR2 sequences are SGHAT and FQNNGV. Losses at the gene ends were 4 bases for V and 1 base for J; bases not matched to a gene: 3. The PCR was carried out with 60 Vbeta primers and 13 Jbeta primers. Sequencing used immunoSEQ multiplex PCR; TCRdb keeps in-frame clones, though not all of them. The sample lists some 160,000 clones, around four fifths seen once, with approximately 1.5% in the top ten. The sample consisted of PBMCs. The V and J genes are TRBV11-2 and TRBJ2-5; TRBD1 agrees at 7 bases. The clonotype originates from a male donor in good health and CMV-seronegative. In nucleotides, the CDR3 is TGTGCCAGCAGCTGGGGGACAGTCCAAGAGACCCAGTACTTC. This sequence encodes CASSWGTVQETQYF.